These 2 T cell receptor beta chains were all obtained from the same sample, sequenced in a study of T cell repertoires in cytomegalovirus infection. TCRdb recomputed calls from the reads with MiXCR, one row per CDR3 protein. The table has about 740,000 distinct CDR3 sequences, roughly 35% seen once. Sequences were obtained from PBMCs. All receptors derive from a human donor in good health (CMV status not recorded). Some clones in this sample may be carry-over from other donors' samples.

This clonotype has just one count. The CDR3 does not close with the conserved phenylalanine or tryptophan, likely indicating a read error. The limits of the CDR3 on the DNA are not certain, so only TCRdb's listed CDR3 is given. V and J are TRBV10-3 and TRBJ2-1; TRBD2 is the table's D call, not checked against the DNA. With termini counted, the CDR3 has 16 amino acids. CDR1 and CDR2 (germline): ENHRY, SYGVKD. CDR3 sequence: CAISDATGGKSVEQLL.

DNA of the CDR3: TGCGCCAGCAGTGAAGGGGGACAGAGAGTCTGTCTCAATCAGCCCCAGCATTTT. Protein sequence: CASSEGGQRVCLNQPQHF. The V and J genes are TRBV10-1 and TRBJ1-5; TRBD1 aligns across 7 bases. Trimming took 3 bases from V and 3 from J; bases not matched to a gene: 14. Germline V gene sequence: CDR1 WNHNN, CDR2 SYGVQD (reference sequence). The CDR3 has 18 residues.